This paragraph reports one T cell receptor beta chain. The antigen is unknown. The data belong to a study of CXCR3-negative and CXCR3-positive naive CD8 T cells. Study findings and constraints: Diversity proved comparably high across both naive subsets and much lower in memory CD8+ cells. The study found more hydrophobic TRB CDR3s in CXCR3-positive naive cells than in CXCR3-negative naive cells. The TRBV-TRBJ usage of naive CXCR3-negative and CXCR3-positive cells was similar, but that of memory cells differed.

Through 5' RACE with UMI labels, the TRB cDNA libraries were prepared. After re-calling the 5' RACE reads, TCRdb lists one entry per CDR3 protein, DNA absent. This table lists approximately 65,000 distinct CDR3 sequences. This CDR3 region has 13 residues. Germline CDR1 and CDR2: LGHNT and FRNRAP. This chain joins TRBV12-5 and TRBJ2-1; the D call of TRBD1 rests on TCRdb alone, since no DNA is present to check it. The specimen was naive CXCR3+ CD8+ T cells from blood. Indicated subset: CD45RO-CCR7+CD27+CD95- naive CD8+ T cells expressing CXCR3 (TNR3+). The sequence came from a human donor in good health. Some clones in this sample may be carry-over from other donors' samples. CDR3: CASGLVLPGDLFF.